This T cell receptor beta chain was sequenced during a study of cytomegalovirus exposure and HLA in healthy donors. Vbeta (60) and Jbeta (13) primers were used in the PCR. Assay: immunoSEQ multiplex PCR; the TCRdb copy retains only in-frame clones and omits some. The sample has around 200,000 clones, roughly 80% seen once; the top ten hold approximately 1.5%. This clone was counted once. The antigen is not known. CDR3 length: 15 residues. Germline CDR1 SGDLS, CDR2 YYNGEE. J was trimmed by 0 bases and V by 6 bases; bases with no gene match: 5. Findings and limits, study-wide: Among CMV-associated TCR beta chains, most appeared HLA-restricted in a later analysis. Donors belonging to an Asian-associated ancestry cluster reportedly showed fewer N-insertions in productive TCRs than the roughly 700-donor mean, according to what a later analysis found. Analysis was carried out at a later point, and it linked a missense DCLRE1C variant to TCR beta V- and J-gene trimming.

The chain couples TRBV9 to TRBJ2-2; TRBD1 matches 7 bases. This clonotype was obtained from a woman younger than 35 in good health and CMV-seronegative. Specimen: PBMCs. The CDR3: CASTGQAPNTGELFF. CDR3 bases: TGTGCCAGCACAGGACAGGCCCCGAACACCGGGGAGCTGTTTTTT.